Sequencing of this T cell receptor (beta chain) was carried out in a study of glioma-infiltrating T cells after dendritic cell vaccination. Study results and caveats: Only a small number of patients had complete blood and tumor samples.

On this clone itself: The antigen is undetermined.

Only patients with spare fresh-frozen tumor and over two years of follow-up were included. Sequencing was performed with immunoSEQ multiplex PCR; in TCRdb, only in-frame clones are kept and a portion is missing. Of around 73,000 clones in the sample, over 75% were seen once. Sample: blood, taken before dendritic cell vaccination. The clonotype comes from a human donor with glioblastoma.

In DNA, the CDR3 is TGCGCCAGCAGCTTGTCCAGGGCGGACACCGGGGAGCTGTTTTTT. Translating gives CASSLSRADTGELFF. This chain links TRBV5-1 with TRBJ2-2; D is perhaps TRBD1 (5 bases). The germline V gene has CDR1 SGHRS and CDR2 YFSETQ. Trimming removed 1 base at V and 3 bases at J, with 10 bases between. The CDR3 covers 15 residues.